The clone carrying this T cell receptor (beta chain) was observed a few times. The antigen remains undetermined. This sample is drawn from a study of T cells in Graves' hyperthyroidism and ophthalmopathy. Study-level points and caveats: Most clonotypes expanded in thyroid above 0.001 were likewise present in blood.

The CDR3 loop spans 14 amino acids. The germline V gene encodes CDR1 DFQATT and CDR2 SNEGSKA (reference sequence). V was pared by 6 bases and J by 8 bases, with 20 bases between. Amplification of TCR beta CDR3 regions was performed using RNA transcripts as template. HTBI primers drove first-round RT-PCR of the TCR CDR3. TCRdb redid the calling of the multiplex PCR reads with MiXCR, one entry per CDR3 protein. The sample holds over 250,000 distinct CDR3 sequences, about 20% seen once. This clonotype was obtained from a man aged 25-40 years with Graves' ophthalmopathy. The V gene is TRBV20-1, the J gene TRBJ2-1, with D perhaps TRBD1 (6 bases). Source material: blood. The CDR3 DNA reads TGCAGTGCCCCCGGCGGAGGCAGGGGCGATGAGCAGTTCTTC. It yields the protein CSAPGGGRGDEQFF.